The sequence of this TCR beta chain was determined in a study of OX40 agonist ivuxolimab in advanced cancers. About the study: Dose-escalation subjects each had hepatocellular carcinoma, melanoma, renal cell or head and neck cancer. Study-level findings and limits: Partial responders dosed at 0.1-3.0 mg/kg displayed clonal expansion ranking among the lowest.

Method: immunoSEQ multiplex PCR; TCRdb's copy keeps in-frame clones and lacks some. The data show 50,000 to 65,000 clones, approximately 80% seen once. V was trimmed by 5 bases and J by 0 bases, leaving 7 bases between them. This CDR3 is built from 13 residues. CDR1 LNHDA and CDR2 SQIVND come from the germline V gene (reference sequence). It was autoimmune disease history or systemic immunosuppression that excluded patients. Details on this clone: The antigen remains undetermined.

The clonotype was recovered from an adult with an advanced solid tumor such as melanoma, head and neck, liver or kidney cancer. This chain uses TRBV19 with TRBJ1-2, with no clear D. The specimen was CD4+ or CD8+ T cells sorted from blood, collected in a trial of the OX40 agonist ivuxolimab. The CDR3 DNA sequence: TGTGCCAGTAGTTTTTCAGCTAACTATGGCTACACCTTC. Translated: CASSFSANYGYTF.